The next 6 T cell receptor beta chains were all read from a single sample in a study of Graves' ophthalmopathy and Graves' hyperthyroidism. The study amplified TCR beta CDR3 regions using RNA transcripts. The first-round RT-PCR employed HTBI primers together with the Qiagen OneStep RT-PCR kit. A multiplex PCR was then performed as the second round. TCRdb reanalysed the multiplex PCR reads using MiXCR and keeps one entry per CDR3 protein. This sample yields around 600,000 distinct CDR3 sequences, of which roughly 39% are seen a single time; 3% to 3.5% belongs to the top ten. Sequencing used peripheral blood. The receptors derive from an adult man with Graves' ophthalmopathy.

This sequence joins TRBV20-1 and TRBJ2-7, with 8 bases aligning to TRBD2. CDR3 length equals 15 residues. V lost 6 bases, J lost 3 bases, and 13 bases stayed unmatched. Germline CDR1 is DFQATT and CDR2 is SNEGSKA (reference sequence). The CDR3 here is CSAGGGAGAVYEQYF. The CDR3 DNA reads TGCAGTGCGGGGGGGGGAGCGGGAGCGGTCTACGAGCAGTACTTC.

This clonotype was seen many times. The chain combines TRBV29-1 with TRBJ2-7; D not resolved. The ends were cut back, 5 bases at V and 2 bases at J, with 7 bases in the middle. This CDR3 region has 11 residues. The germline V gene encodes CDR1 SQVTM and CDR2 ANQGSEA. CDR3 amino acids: CSVLQTYEQYF. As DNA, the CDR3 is TGCAGCGTTTTACAAACCTACGAGCAGTACTTC.

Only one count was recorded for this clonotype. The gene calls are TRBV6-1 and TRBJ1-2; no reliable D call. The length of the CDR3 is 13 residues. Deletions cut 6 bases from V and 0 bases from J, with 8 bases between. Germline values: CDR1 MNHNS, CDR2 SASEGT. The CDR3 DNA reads TGTGCCAGCAGGAACGGGGCTAACTATGGCTACACCTTC. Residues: CASRNGANYGYTF.

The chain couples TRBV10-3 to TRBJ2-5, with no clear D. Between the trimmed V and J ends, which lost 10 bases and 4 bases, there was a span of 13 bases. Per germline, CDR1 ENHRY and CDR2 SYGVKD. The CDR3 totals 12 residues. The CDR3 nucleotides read TGTGCCAGCAGCCAATGGCGAGAGACCCAGTACTTC. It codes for CASSQWRETQYF.

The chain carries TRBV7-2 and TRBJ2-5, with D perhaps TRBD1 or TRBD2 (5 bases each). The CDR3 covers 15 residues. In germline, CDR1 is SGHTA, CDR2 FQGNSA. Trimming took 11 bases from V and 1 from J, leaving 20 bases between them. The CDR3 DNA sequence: TGTGCCTGGAGGACGTATTCCGGGGCCCAAGAGACCCAGTACTTC. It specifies CAWRTYSGAQETQYF.

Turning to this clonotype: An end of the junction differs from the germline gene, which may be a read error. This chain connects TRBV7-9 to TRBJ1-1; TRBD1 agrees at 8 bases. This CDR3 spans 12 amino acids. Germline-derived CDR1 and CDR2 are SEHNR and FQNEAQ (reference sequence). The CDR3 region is CASSFDQGALDF. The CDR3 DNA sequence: TGTGCCAGCAGCTTTGACCAGGGGGCTTTGGACTTT.